This entry is about one TCR beta chain. This specimen includes other DNA sequences encoding the same CDR3. This sample was included in a study of blood T cell repertoires in COVID-19. The overall study: There were acute and convalescent COVID-19 samples, and they came from the United States, Italy and Spain. T cells, B-cell-depleted T cells, or PBMCs provided the cDNA or gDNA that served as material.

As processed by the authors: Amplification of reference gene primers provided the estimated nucleated cell counts. TCRdb keeps only in-frame clones here, not all; method: immunoSEQ multiplex PCR. The V and J calls and clone size are taken from that table; D and trimming were inferred from the DNA. Here the sample spans 170,000 or so clones, roughly 90% being singletons. This CDR3 contains 16 residues. The J segment lost 1 base and the V segment lost 0 bases, leaving 3 bases of the junction unmatched. CDR1 and CDR2 from the germline V gene are SGHRS and YFSETQ. The sample was peripheral blood. The chain has TRBV5-1 and TRBJ2-1; TRBD1 matches at 8 bases. The source of this sequence is a man in his fifties with acute or convalescent COVID-19. The CDR3 loop is CASSLGQGASYNEQFF. CDR3 DNA sequence: TGCGCCAGCAGCTTGGGGCAGGGGGCATCCTACAATGAGCAGTTCTTC.